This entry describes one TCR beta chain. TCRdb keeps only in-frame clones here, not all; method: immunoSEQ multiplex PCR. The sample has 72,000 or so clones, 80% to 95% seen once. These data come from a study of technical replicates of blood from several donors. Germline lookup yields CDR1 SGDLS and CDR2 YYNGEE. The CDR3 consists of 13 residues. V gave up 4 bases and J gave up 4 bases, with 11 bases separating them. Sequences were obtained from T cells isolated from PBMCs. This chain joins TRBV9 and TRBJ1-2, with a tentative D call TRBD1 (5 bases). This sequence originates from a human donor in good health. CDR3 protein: CASSPAGLYGYTF. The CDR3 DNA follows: TGTGCCAGCAGCCCTGCGGGGCTCTATGGCTACACCTTC.